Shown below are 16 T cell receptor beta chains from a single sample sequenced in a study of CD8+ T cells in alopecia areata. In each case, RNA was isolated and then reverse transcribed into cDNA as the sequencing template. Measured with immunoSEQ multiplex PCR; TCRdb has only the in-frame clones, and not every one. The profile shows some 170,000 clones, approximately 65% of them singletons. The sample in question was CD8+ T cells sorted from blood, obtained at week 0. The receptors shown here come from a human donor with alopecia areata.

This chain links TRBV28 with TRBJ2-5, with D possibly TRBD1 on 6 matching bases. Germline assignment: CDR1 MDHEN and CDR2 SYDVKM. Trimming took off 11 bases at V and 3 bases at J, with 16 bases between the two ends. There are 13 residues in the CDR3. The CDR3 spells CAGKRSGEETQYF. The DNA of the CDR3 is TGTGCCGGAAAAAGGTCAGGGGAAGAGACCCAGTACTTC.

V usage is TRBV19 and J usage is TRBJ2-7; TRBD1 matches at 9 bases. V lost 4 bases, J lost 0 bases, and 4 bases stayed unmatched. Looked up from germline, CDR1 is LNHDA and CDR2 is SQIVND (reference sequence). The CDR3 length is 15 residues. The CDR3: CASSNRDRASYEQYF. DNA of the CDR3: TGTGCCAGTAGTAACCGGGACAGGGCCTCCTACGAGCAGTACTTC.

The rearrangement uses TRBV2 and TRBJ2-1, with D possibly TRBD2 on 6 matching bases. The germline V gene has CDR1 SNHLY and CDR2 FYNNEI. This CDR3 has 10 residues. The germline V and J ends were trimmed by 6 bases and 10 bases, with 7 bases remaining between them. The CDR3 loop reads CASSREEQFF. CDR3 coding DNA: TGTGCCAGCAGCCGGGAGGAGCAGTTCTTC.

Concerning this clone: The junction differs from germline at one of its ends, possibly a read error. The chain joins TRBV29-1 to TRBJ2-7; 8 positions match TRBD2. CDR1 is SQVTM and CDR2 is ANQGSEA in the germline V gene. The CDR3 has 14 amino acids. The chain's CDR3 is CSVAGAGGSNEQYF. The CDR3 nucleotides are TGCAGCGTTGCAGGGGCGGGAGGCTCCAACGAGCAGTACTTC.

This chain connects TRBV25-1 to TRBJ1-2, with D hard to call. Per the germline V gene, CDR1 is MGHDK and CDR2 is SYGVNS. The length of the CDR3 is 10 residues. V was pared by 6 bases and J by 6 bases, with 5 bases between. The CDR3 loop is CASSQDGYTF. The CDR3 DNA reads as TGTGCCAGCAGCCAGGATGGCTACACCTTC.

DNA for the CDR3: TGTGCCAGCAGCTTCGGCAGCGACTATGGCTACACCTTC. Its protein product is CASSFGSDYGYTF. The chain joins TRBV5-6 to TRBJ1-2; D is unclear. There are 13 residues in the CDR3. V dropped 2 bases and J dropped 3 bases, with 8 bases sitting between them. CDR1 is SGHDT, CDR2 YYEEEE, per germline.

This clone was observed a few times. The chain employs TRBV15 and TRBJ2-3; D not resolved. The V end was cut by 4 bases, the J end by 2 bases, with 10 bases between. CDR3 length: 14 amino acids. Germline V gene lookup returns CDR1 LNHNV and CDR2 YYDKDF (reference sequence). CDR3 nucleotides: TGTGCCACCAGCAACTTGGGGTACACAGATACGCAGTATTTT. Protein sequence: CATSNLGYTDTQYF.

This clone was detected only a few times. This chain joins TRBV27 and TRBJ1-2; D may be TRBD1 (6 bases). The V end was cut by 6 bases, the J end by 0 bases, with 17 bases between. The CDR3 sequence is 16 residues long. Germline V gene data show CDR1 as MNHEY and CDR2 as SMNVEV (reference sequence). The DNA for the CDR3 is TGTGCCAGCAGGAGGGGGGGATGGCCAGCTAACTATGGCTACACCTTC. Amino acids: CASRRGGWPANYGYTF.

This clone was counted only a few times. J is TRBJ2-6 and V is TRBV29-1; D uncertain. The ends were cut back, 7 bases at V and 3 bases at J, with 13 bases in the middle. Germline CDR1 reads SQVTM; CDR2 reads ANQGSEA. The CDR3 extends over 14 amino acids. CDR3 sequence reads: CSASASGGANVLTF. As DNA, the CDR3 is TGCAGCGCCTCAGCCTCCGGTGGGGCCAACGTCCTGACTTTC.

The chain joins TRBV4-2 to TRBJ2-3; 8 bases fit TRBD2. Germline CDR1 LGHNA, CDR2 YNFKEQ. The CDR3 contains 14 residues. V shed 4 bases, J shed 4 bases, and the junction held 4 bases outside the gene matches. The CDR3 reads CASSPGGPADTQYF. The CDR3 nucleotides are TGTGCCAGCAGCCCGGGGGGGCCTGCAGATACGCAGTATTTT.

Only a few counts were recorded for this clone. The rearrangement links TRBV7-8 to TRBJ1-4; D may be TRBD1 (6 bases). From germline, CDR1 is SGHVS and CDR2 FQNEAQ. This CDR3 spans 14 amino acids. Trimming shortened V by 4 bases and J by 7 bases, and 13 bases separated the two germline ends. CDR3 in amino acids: CASSSGGQPEKLFF. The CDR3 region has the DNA TGTGCCAGCAGCTCGGGGGGGCAACCTGAAAAACTGTTTTTT.

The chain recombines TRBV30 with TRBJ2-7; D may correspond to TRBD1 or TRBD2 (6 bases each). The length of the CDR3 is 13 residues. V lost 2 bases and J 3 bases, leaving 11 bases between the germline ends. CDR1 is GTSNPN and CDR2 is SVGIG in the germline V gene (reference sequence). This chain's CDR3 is CAWSQGGLYEQYF. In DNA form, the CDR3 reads TGTGCCTGGAGTCAAGGGGGACTCTACGAGCAGTACTTC.

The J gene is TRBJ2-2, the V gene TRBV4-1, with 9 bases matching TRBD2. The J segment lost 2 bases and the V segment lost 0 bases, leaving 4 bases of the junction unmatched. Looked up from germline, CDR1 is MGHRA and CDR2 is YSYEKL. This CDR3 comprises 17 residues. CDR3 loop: CASSQDRLAGNTGELFF. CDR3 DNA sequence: TGCGCCAGCAGCCAAGATCGTCTAGCGGGAAACACCGGGGAGCTGTTTTTT.

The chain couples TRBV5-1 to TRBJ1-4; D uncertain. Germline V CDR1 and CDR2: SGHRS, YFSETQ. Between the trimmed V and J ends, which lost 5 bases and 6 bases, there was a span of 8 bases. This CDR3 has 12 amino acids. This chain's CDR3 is CASRADHEKLFF. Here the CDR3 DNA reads TGCGCCAGCAGGGCGGACCATGAAAAACTGTTTTTT.

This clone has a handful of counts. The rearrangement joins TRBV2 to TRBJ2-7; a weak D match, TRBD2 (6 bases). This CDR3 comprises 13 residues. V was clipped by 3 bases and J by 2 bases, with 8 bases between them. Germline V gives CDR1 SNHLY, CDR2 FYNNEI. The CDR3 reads CASSEGGTYEQYF. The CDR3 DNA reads TGTGCCAGCAGTGAGGGCGGGACCTACGAGCAGTACTTC.

DNA for the CDR3: TGTGCCAGTAGTATCTTACGGCTTGGGGACTTCGACACTGAAGCTTTCTTT. Translating gives CASSILRLGDFDTEAFF. J is TRBJ1-1 and V is TRBV19; possible D gene TRBD1, 5 bases. This CDR3 is built from 17 residues. V was shortened by 3 bases and J by 3 bases, with 20 bases between the two germline ends. The V gene's germline CDR1 is LNHDA and CDR2 SQIVND (reference sequence).